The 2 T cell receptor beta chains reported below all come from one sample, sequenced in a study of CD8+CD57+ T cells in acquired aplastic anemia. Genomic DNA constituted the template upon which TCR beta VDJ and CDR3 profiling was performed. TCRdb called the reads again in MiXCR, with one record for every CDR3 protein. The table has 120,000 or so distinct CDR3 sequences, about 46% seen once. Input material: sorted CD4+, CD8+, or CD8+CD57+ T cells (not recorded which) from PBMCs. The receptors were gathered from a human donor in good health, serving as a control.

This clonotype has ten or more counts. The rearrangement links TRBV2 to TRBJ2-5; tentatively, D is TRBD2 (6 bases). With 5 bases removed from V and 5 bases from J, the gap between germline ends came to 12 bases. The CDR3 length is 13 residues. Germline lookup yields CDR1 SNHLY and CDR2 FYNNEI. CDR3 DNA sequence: TGTGCCAGCAGTTCACGACTAGGGGAGACCCAGTACTTC. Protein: CASSSRLGETQYF.

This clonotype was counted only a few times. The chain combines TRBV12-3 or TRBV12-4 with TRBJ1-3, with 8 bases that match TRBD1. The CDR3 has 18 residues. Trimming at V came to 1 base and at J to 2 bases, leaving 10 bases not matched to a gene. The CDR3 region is CASSLGPGQGATGNTIYF. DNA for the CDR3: TGTGCCAGCAGTTTAGGCCCCGGTCAGGGGGCGACTGGAAACACCATATATTTT.